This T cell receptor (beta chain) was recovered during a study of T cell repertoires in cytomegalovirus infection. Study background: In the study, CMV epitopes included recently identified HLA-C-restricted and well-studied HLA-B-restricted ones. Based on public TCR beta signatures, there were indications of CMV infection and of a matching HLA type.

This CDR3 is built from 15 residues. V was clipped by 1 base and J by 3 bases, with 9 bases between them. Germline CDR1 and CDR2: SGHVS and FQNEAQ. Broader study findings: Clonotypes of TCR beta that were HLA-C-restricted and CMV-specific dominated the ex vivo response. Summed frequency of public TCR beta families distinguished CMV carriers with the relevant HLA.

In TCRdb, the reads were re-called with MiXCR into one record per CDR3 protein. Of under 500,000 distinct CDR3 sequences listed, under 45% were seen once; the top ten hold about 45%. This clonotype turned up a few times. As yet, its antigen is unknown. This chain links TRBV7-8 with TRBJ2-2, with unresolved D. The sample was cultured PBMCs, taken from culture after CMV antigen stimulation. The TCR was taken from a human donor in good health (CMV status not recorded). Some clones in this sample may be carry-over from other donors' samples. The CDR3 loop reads CASSLVQVHTGELFF. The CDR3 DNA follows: TGTGCCAGCAGCTTAGTCCAGGTCCACACCGGGGAGCTGTTTTTT.